The clone carrying this T cell receptor beta chain was observed a few times. What it binds is not known. The data belong to a study of T cell repertoires in cytomegalovirus infection. Study summary: Matching HLA type, along with CMV infection, was indicated by public TCR beta signatures.

Study findings and constraints: HLA-C-restricted CMV clonotypes gave the most frequent clonotype in two of eight donors. CMV carriers with the relevant HLA were identified by cumulative public TCR beta family frequency.

TCRdb used MiXCR to reprocess the reads, holding one entry per CDR3 protein. The repertoire holds roughly 190,000 distinct CDR3 sequences, more than 9% seen once, with about 4.2% in the top ten. Germline CDR1 MNHEY, CDR2 SMNVEV (reference sequence). CDR3 length equals 13 residues. Between the trimmed V and J ends, which lost 5 bases and 4 bases, there was a span of 10 bases. This receptor was identified in a human donor in good health (CMV status not recorded). Some clones in this sample may be carry-over from other donors' samples. The V gene is TRBV27, the J gene TRBJ2-3, with D perhaps matching TRBD1 (5 bases). Sequenced: PBMCs. This CDR3 reads CASSDQTADTQYF. The CDR3, as DNA: TGTGCCAGCAGTGATCAGACAGCAGATACGCAGTATTTT.